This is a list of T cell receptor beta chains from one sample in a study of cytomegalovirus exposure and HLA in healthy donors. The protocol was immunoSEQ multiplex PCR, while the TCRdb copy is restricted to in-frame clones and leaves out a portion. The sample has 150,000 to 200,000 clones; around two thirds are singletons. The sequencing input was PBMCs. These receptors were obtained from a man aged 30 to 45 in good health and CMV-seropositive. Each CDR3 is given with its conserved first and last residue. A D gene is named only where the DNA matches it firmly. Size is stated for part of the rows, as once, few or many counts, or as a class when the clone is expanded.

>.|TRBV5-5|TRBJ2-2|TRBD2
CASSLDSGRADTGELFF
TGTGCCAGCAGCTTGGATAGCGGGAGGGCTGACACCGGGGAGCTGTTTTTT
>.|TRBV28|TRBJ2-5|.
CASSSPEAAETQYF
TGTGCCAGCAGTTCACCTGAGGCGGCAGAGACCCAGTACTTC
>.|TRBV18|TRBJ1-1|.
CASSPREQEAFF
TGTGCCAGCTCACCCCGGGAGCAAGAAGCTTTCTTT
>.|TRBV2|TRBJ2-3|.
CASSKSDYTDTQYF
TGTGCCAGCAGTAAATCGGACTACACAGATACGCAGTATTTT
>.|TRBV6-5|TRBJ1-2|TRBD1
CASRRGDSNYGYTF
TGTGCCAGCAGAAGGGGGGACAGCAACTATGGCTACACCTTC
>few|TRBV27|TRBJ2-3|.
CASSSLNLYTDTQYF
TGTGCCAGCAGTTCTCTTAACCTATACACAGATACGCAGTATTTT
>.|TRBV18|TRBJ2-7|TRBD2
CASSPLGLDSYEQYF
TGTGCCAGCTCACCACTGGGACTAGACTCCTACGAGCAGTACTTC
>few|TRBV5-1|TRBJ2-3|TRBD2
CASSDSGSRGTDTQYF
TGCGCCAGCAGCGATAGCGGGAGTCGGGGCACAGATACGCAGTATTTT
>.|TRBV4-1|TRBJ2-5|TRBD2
CASSQLASGGEETQYF
TGCGCCAGCAGCCAACTAGCGTCCGGGGGGGAAGAGACCCAGTACTTC
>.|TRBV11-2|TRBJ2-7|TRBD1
CASSLDRAEQYF
TGTGCCAGCAGCCTCGACAGGGCCGAGCAGTACTTC
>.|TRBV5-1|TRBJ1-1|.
CASSPIGPNTEAFF
TGCGCCAGCAGCCCGATTGGCCCGAACACTGAAGCTTTCTTT
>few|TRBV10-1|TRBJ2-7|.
CASSDYEQYF
TGCGCCAGCAGTGACTACGAGCAGTACTTC
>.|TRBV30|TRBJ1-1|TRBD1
CAWGSRGYTEAFF
TGTGCCTGGGGTAGCAGGGGGTACACTGAAGCTTTCTTT
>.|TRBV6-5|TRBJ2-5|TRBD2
CASSAGTSGETQYF
TGTGCCAGCAGTGCGGGGACTAGCGGTGAGACCCAGTACTTC
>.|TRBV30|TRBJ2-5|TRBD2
CACLKREYGTQYF
TGTGCCTGCCTTAAGCGGGAGTACGGGACCCAGTACTTC
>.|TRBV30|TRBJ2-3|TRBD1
CAWSVAQGISTDTQYF
TGTGCCTGGAGTGTAGCACAGGGGATCTCCACAGATACGCAGTATTTT
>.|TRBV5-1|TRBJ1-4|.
CASSSGGPARPGEKLFF
TGCGCCAGCAGCTCGGGAGGGCCAGCGAGGCCTGGGGAAAAACTGTTTTTT
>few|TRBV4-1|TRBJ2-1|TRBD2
CASSHTSGSSNEQFF
TGCGCCAGCAGCCACACTAGCGGGAGCTCCAATGAGCAGTTCTTC
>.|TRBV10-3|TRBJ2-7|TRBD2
CAISESRTSGSYEQYF
TGTGCCATCAGTGAGTCAAGGACTAGCGGATCCTACGAGCAGTACTTC
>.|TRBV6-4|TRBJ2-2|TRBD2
CASSVLAGDTGELFF
TGTGCCAGCAGTGTTTTAGCGGGAGACACCGGGGAGCTGTTTTTT
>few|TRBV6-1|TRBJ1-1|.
CASSEARQHTEAFF
TGTGCCAGCAGTGAAGCCCGACAGCACACTGAAGCTTTCTTT
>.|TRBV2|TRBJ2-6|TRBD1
CASSQMGTGPSSGANVLTF
TGTGCCAGCAGTCAAATGGGGACAGGACCAAGCTCTGGGGCCAACGTCCTGACTTTC
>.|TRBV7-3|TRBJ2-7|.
CASSLVPVFEQYF
TGTGCCAGCAGCTTAGTTCCAGTTTTTGAGCAGTACTTC
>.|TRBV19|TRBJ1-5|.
CASSIFPSSNQPQHF
TGTGCCAGTAGTATATTCCCCAGTAGCAATCAGCCCCAGCATTTT
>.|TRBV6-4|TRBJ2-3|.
CASSERGVSGTDTQYF
TGTGCCAGCAGTGAGCGCGGGGTATCGGGCACAGATACGCAGTATTTT
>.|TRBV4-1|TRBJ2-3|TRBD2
CTSSQVTAGAAEDTQYF
TGCACCAGCAGCCAAGTCACGGCGGGAGCAGCGGAAGATACGCAGTATTTT
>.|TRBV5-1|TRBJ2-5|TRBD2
CASSLASGVQETQYF
TGCGCCAGCAGCTTGGCTAGCGGGGTCCAAGAGACCCAGTACTTC
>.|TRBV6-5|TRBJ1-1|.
CASSLGGAEAFF
TGTGCCAGCAGTTTAGGAGGAGCTGAAGCTTTCTTT
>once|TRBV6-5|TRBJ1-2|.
CASTSPRRHGYTF
TGTGCCAGCACCTCTCCCCGGAGACATGGCTACACCTTC
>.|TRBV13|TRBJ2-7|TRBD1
CASSSGQGAYEQYF
TGTGCCAGCAGCTCGGGACAGGGGGCCTACGAGCAGTACTTC
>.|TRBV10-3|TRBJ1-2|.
CAISDFGGMEGYTF
TGTGCCATCAGTGATTTCGGCGGGATGGAGGGCTACACCTTC
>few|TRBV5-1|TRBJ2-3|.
CASSLFGGGDTQYF
TGCGCCAGCAGCTTGTTCGGTGGGGGGGATACGCAGTATTTT
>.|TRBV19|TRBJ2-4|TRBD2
CASSTTSGSGQNIQYF
TGTGCCAGTAGTACAACTAGCGGGAGTGGGCAAAACATTCAGTACTTC
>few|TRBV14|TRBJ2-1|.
CASSQEFVGVGQFF
TGTGCCAGCAGCCAAGAATTTGTAGGGGTGGGGCAGTTCTTC
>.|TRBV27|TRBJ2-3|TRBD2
CASSLRRGYTDTQYF
TGTGCCAGCAGTTTAAGGCGGGGGTACACAGATACGCAGTATTTT
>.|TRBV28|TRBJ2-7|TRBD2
CASKSGSATYEQYF
TGTGCCAGCAAAAGCGGGAGCGCTACCTACGAGCAGTACTTC
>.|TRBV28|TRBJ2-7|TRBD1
CASSLWARTGPSTYEQYF
TGTGCCAGCAGTTTATGGGCCCGGACAGGACCTTCCACCTACGAGCAGTACTTC
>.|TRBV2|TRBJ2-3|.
CASSEAARGRTDTQYF
TGTGCCAGCAGTGAAGCGGCCAGGGGGAGGACAGATACGCAGTATTTT
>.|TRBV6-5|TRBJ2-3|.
CASSYGATSTDTQYF
TGTGCCAGCAGTTACGGAGCGACTAGCACAGATACGCAGTATTTT
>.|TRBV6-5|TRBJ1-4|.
CASSYVGGTREKLFF
TGTGCCAGCAGTTACGTCGGGGGGACTAGGGAAAAACTGTTTTTT
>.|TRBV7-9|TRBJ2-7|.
CASSTDSYEQYF
TGTGCCAGCAGCACCGACAGCTACGAGCAGTACTTC
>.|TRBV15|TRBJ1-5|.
CATSTTRTDQPQHF
TGTGCCACCAGCACCACACGAACAGATCAGCCCCAGCATTTT
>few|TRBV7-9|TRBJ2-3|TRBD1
CASSRTGVTDTQYF
TGTGCCAGCAGCAGGACAGGGGTTACAGATACGCAGTATTTT
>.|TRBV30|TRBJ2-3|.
CAWSGGVGTDTQYF
TGTGCCTGGAGCGGAGGGGTTGGCACAGATACGCAGTATTTT
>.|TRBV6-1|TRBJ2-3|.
CASSEWGLRGDTQYF
TGTGCCAGCAGTGAATGGGGGTTGCGGGGAGATACGCAGTATTTT
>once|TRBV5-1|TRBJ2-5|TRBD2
CASTPGVAGPKETQYF
TGCGCCAGCACCCCGGGGGTAGCGGGACCAAAAGAGACCCAGTACTTC
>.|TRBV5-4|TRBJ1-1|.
CASIKMGRDTEAFF
TGTGCCAGCATCAAAATGGGCAGGGACACTGAAGCTTTCTTT
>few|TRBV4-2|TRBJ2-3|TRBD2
CASSAYTSGGGSDTQYF
TGTGCCAGCAGCGCATATACTAGCGGGGGGGGGTCAGATACGCAGTATTTT
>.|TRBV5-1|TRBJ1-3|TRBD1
CASKTTGGGNTIYF
TGCGCCAGCAAAACTACAGGGGGCGGAAACACCATATATTTT
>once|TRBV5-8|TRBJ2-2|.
CASSSPGEVRTGELFF
TGTGCCAGCAGCTCACCGGGAGAAGTACGGACCGGGGAGCTGTTTTTT
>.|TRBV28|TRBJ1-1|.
CASSFFGNTEAFF
TGTGCCAGCAGTTTTTTCGGGAACACTGAAGCTTTCTTT
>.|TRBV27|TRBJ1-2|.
CASSLSRGVWGYTF
TGTGCCAGCAGTTTATCGCGGGGGGTGTGGGGCTACACCTTC